This T cell receptor (beta chain) was documented in a study of identical twins. cDNA carried unique molecular identifiers, and a universal primer site was added by template switching. Via MiXCR, TCRdb re-called the 5' RACE reads, giving one row per CDR3 protein. The table has 450,000 or so distinct CDR3 sequences, approximately 15% seen once. Study-wide results and caveats: The study reached conclusions through statistical analysis that was cross-sectional, not following the same donors.

A note on this clonotype: Its target is not known.

Only healthy Caucasians were included as donors. Trimming at V came to 7 bases and at J to 5 bases, leaving 6 bases not matched to a gene. The V gene's germline CDR1 is MNHNS and CDR2 SASEGT. The CDR3 consists of 13 residues. The sample was also linked to a second study, of yellow fever vaccine responses in identical twins.

The specimen sequenced was CD4+ T cells sorted from blood. The J gene is TRBJ2-5, the V gene TRBV6-1, with 8 bases aligning to TRBD1. The TCR originated in a woman aged 18 to 35 in good health. The DNA for the CDR3 is TGTGCCAGCACTGGGACAGGCAGGGAGACCCAGTACTTC. Its protein product is CASTGTGRETQYF.